These T cell receptor beta chains were read from a single sample in a study of blood T cell repertoires in COVID-19. Clones were read by immunoSEQ multiplex PCR, and TCRdb kept only the in-frame ones, dropping some. The sample has some 370,000 clones; around 83% are singletons. Sample: PBMCs or T cells enriched from blood (not recorded which). All receptors come from a woman in her 50s who had recovered from COVID-19. CDR3s include the opening cysteine and the closing phenylalanine or tryptophan. The D gene is left open where the match is weak. The size entry is marked missing in some rows and otherwise reads once, few, many or a size class.

abundance: .
j_gene: TRBJ1-3
d_gene: .
v_gene: TRBV7-2
CDR3nt: TGTGCCAGCAGCTCTAGGGGACAAGACTTAGTCCAGAGAAACACCATATATTTT
CDR3aa: CASSSRGQDLVQRNTIYF

abundance: .
j_gene: TRBJ1-4
d_gene: .
v_gene: TRBV27
CDR3nt: TGTGCCAGCAGCGAGGGTAATCTCGGCGAAAAACTGTTTTTT
CDR3aa: CASSEGNLGEKLFF

abundance: .
j_gene: TRBJ1-1
d_gene: .
v_gene: TRBV29-1
CDR3nt: TGCAGCGTTGAAGATAGGTCGGGTGGCACTGAAGCTTTCTTT
CDR3aa: CSVEDRSGGTEAFF

abundance: .
j_gene: TRBJ2-1
d_gene: TRBD2
v_gene: TRBV6-4
CDR3nt: TGTGCCAGCAGTGCGCTAGCGGGATCAGACGATGAGCAGTTCTTC
CDR3aa: CASSALAGSDDEQFF

abundance: .
j_gene: TRBJ1-2
d_gene: .
v_gene: TRBV2
CDR3nt: TGTGCCAGCAGTTCGACAAAAAACTATGGCTACACCTTC
CDR3aa: CASSSTKNYGYTF

abundance: .
j_gene: TRBJ2-5
d_gene: .
v_gene: TRBV3-1/TRBV3-2
CDR3nt: TGTGCCAGCAGCCAAGGGGGCTATCAAGAGACCCAGTACTTC
CDR3aa: CASSQGGYQETQYF

abundance: .
j_gene: TRBJ1-5
d_gene: .
v_gene: TRBV6-6
CDR3nt: TGTGCCAGTAGAACAGGCAATCAGCCCCAGCATTTT
CDR3aa: CASRTGNQPQHF

abundance: .
j_gene: TRBJ1-2
d_gene: TRBD1
v_gene: TRBV7-2
CDR3nt: TGTGCCAGCAGCTTAGAGAGACAGGGGGCGAGTGGCTACACCTTC
CDR3aa: CASSLERQGASGYTF

abundance: .
j_gene: TRBJ2-5
d_gene: TRBD1
v_gene: TRBV6-5
CDR3nt: TGTGCCAGCAGTCCCGCCGGGACAGGCGGCGAGACCCAGTACTTC
CDR3aa: CASSPAGTGGETQYF

abundance: .
j_gene: TRBJ1-4
d_gene: .
v_gene: TRBV13
CDR3nt: TGTGCCAGCAGCTTAGCCAGGGGAGAAAAACTGTTTTTT
CDR3aa: CASSLARGEKLFF

abundance: .
j_gene: TRBJ1-1
d_gene: .
v_gene: TRBV5-1
CDR3nt: TGCGCCAGCAGCTTAGAGCAGGGACAAAAGAACACTGAAGCTTTCTTT
CDR3aa: CASSLEQGQKNTEAFF

abundance: .
j_gene: TRBJ1-1
d_gene: .
v_gene: TRBV5-1
CDR3nt: TGCGCCAGCAGACCAAGTTTCGGGACTGAAGCTTTCTTT
CDR3aa: CASRPSFGTEAFF

abundance: .
j_gene: TRBJ2-3
d_gene: .
v_gene: TRBV29-1
CDR3nt: TGCAGCGTTGAGCTCATGGACAGACGCACAGATACGCAGTATTTT
CDR3aa: CSVELMDRRTDTQYF

abundance: .
j_gene: TRBJ2-1
d_gene: TRBD1
v_gene: TRBV4-3
CDR3nt: TGCGCCAGCAGCGAACAACAGGGGGCCATTCTCAGCAATGAGCAGTTCTTC
CDR3aa: CASSEQQGAILSNEQFF

abundance: .
j_gene: TRBJ2-4
d_gene: .
v_gene: TRBV19
CDR3nt: TGTGCCAGTAGTATAGCGGTGGCCAGGGCCAAAAACATTCAGTACTTC
CDR3aa: CASSIAVARAKNIQYF

abundance: once
j_gene: TRBJ2-7
d_gene: TRBD1
v_gene: TRBV2
CDR3nt: TGTGCCAGCAGTCCTTTTTCCGGGACAGTACACGAGCAGTACTTC
CDR3aa: CASSPFSGTVHEQYF

abundance: few
j_gene: TRBJ2-1
d_gene: .
v_gene: TRBV2
CDR3nt: TGTGCCAGCAGTCCCGACAGAGCCTACAATGAGCAGTTCTTC
CDR3aa: CASSPDRAYNEQFF

abundance: .
j_gene: TRBJ1-3
d_gene: TRBD1
v_gene: TRBV7-2
CDR3nt: TGTGCCAGCAGCTTACTGACAGGGGCTTCTGGAAACACCATATATTTT
CDR3aa: CASSLLTGASGNTIYF

abundance: .
j_gene: TRBJ1-2
d_gene: TRBD1
v_gene: TRBV27
CDR3nt: TGTGCCAGCAGTTTATCGACAGGGGGCTTCGGCTATGGCTACACCTTC
CDR3aa: CASSLSTGGFGYGYTF

abundance: .
j_gene: TRBJ1-2
d_gene: .
v_gene: TRBV5-5
CDR3nt: TGTGCCAGCAGCTTACAAGTAGCTATTGGGGCGCCGGCTAACTATGGCTACACCTTC
CDR3aa: CASSLQVAIGAPANYGYTF

abundance: .
j_gene: TRBJ2-3
d_gene: TRBD2
v_gene: TRBV19
CDR3nt: TGTGCCAGTCAAGAGAGCGGGATAGGGTCAGATACGCAGTATTTT
CDR3aa: CASQESGIGSDTQYF

abundance: .
j_gene: TRBJ2-2
d_gene: TRBD2
v_gene: TRBV5-1
CDR3nt: TGCGCCAGCAGCCCAGGGCTAGCGGGACTGGCCGGGGAGCTGTTTTTT
CDR3aa: CASSPGLAGLAGELFF